These 20 T cell receptor beta chains share one sample of origin, sequenced in a study of T cells in Graves' hyperthyroidism and ophthalmopathy (dated by TCRdb to the late 2010s). The library was produced with multiplex PCR. The instrument was an Illumina HiSeq 2000. The TCR beta CDR3 regions were amplified from RNA transcripts. A first-round RT-PCR of the TCR CDR3 used the HTBI primer set with the Qiagen OneStep RT-PCR kit. TCRdb applied fastp at Q25 and MiXCR to the public reads, then kept only in-frame beta chains. Entries are consolidated by CDR3 protein sequence, retaining the most common genes and DNA. The sample table holds roughly 300,000 distinct CDR3 sequences, of which around 25% were seen once. The ten largest clones take up roughly a quarter of the sample. Specimen: blood. These receptors all come from a man in his forties with Graves' hyperthyroidism that later progressed to Graves' ophthalmopathy.

This clonotype was counted at least ten times. The gene calls are TRBV11-3 and TRBJ1-1; no clear D. CDR1 SGHNT and CDR2 YENEEA come from the germline V gene. There are 14 residues in the CDR3. Trimming removed 2 bases at V and 1 base at J, with 8 bases between. The CDR3 region has the DNA TGTGCCAGCAGCTTACCCGGCGGGAACACTGAAGCTTTCTTT. Its translation is CASSLPGGNTEAFF.

This clonotype has a count of ten or more. The chain links TRBV15 to TRBJ2-7; D possibly corresponds to TRBD1 (5 bases). Germline V CDR1 and CDR2: LNHNV, YYDKDF (reference sequence). The CDR3 is made up of 12 amino acids. With 3 bases removed from V and 6 bases from J, the gap between germline ends came to 9 bases. The CDR3: CATSSQGLEQYF. The CDR3 region has the DNA TGTGCCACCAGCAGCCAGGGCCTCGAGCAGTACTTC.

The chain employs TRBV2 and TRBJ2-5, with 13 bases lining up with TRBD2. This CDR3 comprises 15 residues. With V trimmed by 3 bases and J by 5 bases, 3 bases remained unmatched. Germline CDR1 is SNHLY and CDR2 is FYNNEI. The CDR3 region is CASSEGLAGMETQYF. CDR3 DNA sequence: TGTGCCAGCAGTGAGGGACTAGCGGGAATGGAGACCCAGTACTTC.

V and J are TRBV20-1 and TRBJ2-7; D gene ambiguous. CDR3 length: 11 residues. V gave up 5 bases and J gave up 7 bases, with 12 bases separating them. The germline V gene encodes CDR1 DFQATT and CDR2 SNEGSKA (reference sequence). Here the CDR3 reads CSAYSGGEQYF. DNA for the CDR3: TGCAGTGCTTACTCTGGTGGGGAGCAGTACTTC.

At least ten counts were recorded for this clonotype. The chain carries TRBV6-5 and TRBJ2-6; possible D gene TRBD1, 6 bases. CDR1 and CDR2 from the germline V gene are MNHEY and SVGAGI. V was trimmed by 6 bases and J by 2 bases, leaving 14 bases between them. The CDR3 extends over 16 amino acids. The CDR3 loop reads CASSLYRVAGANVLTF. The DNA for the CDR3 is TGTGCCAGCAGCCTATACAGGGTTGCTGGGGCCAACGTCCTGACTTTC.

This clonotype has at least ten counts. The genes are TRBV24-1 and TRBJ2-2, with D perhaps matching TRBD1 (6 bases). CDR1 and CDR2 (germline): KGHDR, SFDVKD. Deletions cut 3 bases from V and 7 bases from J, with 11 bases between. The CDR3 is 14 amino acids. The CDR3: CATSDLGQLGELFF. The CDR3 region has the DNA TGTGCCACCAGTGATCTAGGACAGCTCGGGGAGCTGTTTTTT.

This clonotype was counted at least ten times. The chain combines TRBV12-3 or TRBV12-4 with TRBJ1-1; 8 bases match TRBD1. This CDR3 spans 15 amino acids. The junction had 11 bases not matched to a gene; V was cut back by 4 bases and J by 7 bases. The CDR3 DNA sequence: TGTGCCAGCAGTTACCTTCACAGGGGGGGAGGTGAAGCTTTCTTT. Its protein product is CASSYLHRGGGEAFF.

The chain combines TRBV27 with TRBJ1-2; D gene uncertain. The CDR3 covers 13 residues. Trimming removed 0 bases at V and 8 bases at J, with 10 bases between. Germline V lookup: CDR1 MNHEY, CDR2 SMNVEV (reference sequence). In DNA, the CDR3 is TGTGCCAGCAGTTTATCGATCGCCGGAGGCTACACCTTC. Protein sequence: CASSLSIAGGYTF.

This rearrangement joins TRBV27 to TRBJ1-1; D not resolved. The germline V gene encodes CDR1 MNHEY and CDR2 SMNVEV (reference sequence). V gave up 7 bases and J gave up 3 bases, with 18 bases separating them. CDR3 length: 15 amino acids. This chain's CDR3 is CASTRTGRWDTEAFF. The DNA for the CDR3 is TGTGCCAGCACTCGAACCGGGCGCTGGGACACTGAAGCTTTCTTT.

This clonotype was counted ten times or more. The V gene is TRBV29-1, the J gene TRBJ2-7; 10 bases align to TRBD2. Germline-derived CDR1 and CDR2 are SQVTM and ANQGSEA. The CDR3 is 13 amino acids. V lost 7 bases to trimming and J lost 2 bases; unmatched junction nucleotides: 5. The CDR3 DNA is TGCAGCGGAGTACTAGCGGGAACCTACGAGCAGTACTTC. Encoded protein: CSGVLAGTYEQYF.

V usage is TRBV7-8 and J usage is TRBJ1-2, with TRBD1 matching over 7 bases. The length of the CDR3 is 15 residues. Germline V gene lookup returns CDR1 SGHVS and CDR2 FQNEAQ. Trimming at V came to 4 bases and at J to 3 bases, leaving 8 bases not matched to a gene. Here the CDR3 DNA reads TGTGCCAGCAGCTCTAGGGGACAGTCGGACTATGGCTACACCTTC. Protein sequence: CASSSRGQSDYGYTF.

This clonotype was seen repeatedly, ten times or more. V is TRBV20-1 and J is TRBJ2-5; no clear D gene. Trimming removed 3 bases at V and 4 bases at J, with 6 bases between. The germline V gene encodes CDR1 DFQATT and CDR2 SNEGSKA (reference sequence). The CDR3 has 11 residues. The CDR3 region has the DNA TGCAGTGCTAGTAACGGAGAGACCCAGTACTTC. This sequence encodes CSASNGETQYF.

This clonotype was counted only a few times. This sequence joins TRBV7-2 and TRBJ2-4; 11 nucleotides align to TRBD2. J was trimmed by 3 bases and V by 2 bases; bases with no gene match: 3. The germline gives CDR1 SGHTA, CDR2 FQGNSA. The CDR3 loop spans 16 amino acids. As DNA, the CDR3 is TGTGCCAGCAGCTTAACCCTAGCGGGGGGCAAAAACATTCAGTACTTC. This sequence encodes CASSLTLAGGKNIQYF. Using reference TRBV7-2 and TRBJ2-4 for the parts outside the CDR3, the full variable domain is GAGVSQSPSNKVTEKGKDVELRCDPISGHTALYWYRQSLGQGLEFLIYFQGNSAPDKSGLPSDRFSAERTGGSVSTLTIQRTQQEDSAVYLCASSLTLAGGKNIQYFGAGTRLSVL.

At least ten counts were recorded for this clonotype. The chain joins TRBV7-9 to TRBJ2-7; D gene ambiguous. V dropped 0 bases and J dropped 7 bases, with 13 bases sitting between them. The germline V gene has CDR1 SEHNR and CDR2 FQNEAQ (reference sequence). There are 14 residues in the CDR3. CDR3 nucleotides: TGTGCCAGCAGCTTAGCTGGTGGGCAGGTTGAGCAGTACTTC. Translating gives CASSLAGGQVEQYF.

This clonotype was seen many times. The genes are TRBV29-1 and TRBJ1-2; D not resolved. The germline CDR1 and CDR2 sequences are SQVTM and ANQGSEA. The V end was cut by 3 bases, the J end by 7 bases, with 12 bases between. The CDR3 sequence is 12 residues long. The chain's CDR3 is CSVDRLGSGYTF. The DNA for the CDR3 is TGCAGCGTTGACAGGCTGGGGAGTGGCTACACCTTC.

V gene TRBV20-1 combines with J gene TRBJ1-2; a possible D gene is TRBD1 (6 bases). Trimming shortened V by 0 bases and J by 8 bases, and 16 bases separated the two germline ends. This CDR3 is 14 amino acids long. Germline lookup yields CDR1 DFQATT and CDR2 SNEGSKA (reference sequence). This chain's CDR3 is CSARDPGQIGGYTF. In DNA, the CDR3 is TGCAGTGCTAGAGATCCCGGACAGATAGGAGGCTACACCTTC.

Many counts were recorded for this clonotype. The CDR3 protein is CASSPVQGTEAFF. The CDR3 DNA follows: TGCGCCAGCAGCCCGGTACAGGGGACTGAAGCTTTCTTT. The chain links TRBV5-1 to TRBJ1-1; the match to TRBD1 covers 7 bases. The CDR3 extends over 13 amino acids. Germline CDR1 and CDR2: SGHRS and YFSETQ. The junction had 5 bases not matched to a gene; V was cut back by 4 bases and J by 5 bases.

CDR3 bases: TGCAGTGCTAGAGTCGCCTCCCAGAATGAAGCTTTCTTT. Residues: CSARVASQNEAFF. The chain couples TRBV20-1 to TRBJ1-1; D not resolved. The V gene lost 1 base and the J gene lost 7 bases, with 13 bases spanning the gap. The CDR3 loop spans 13 amino acids. Germline CDR1 is DFQATT and CDR2 is SNEGSKA (reference sequence).

This clonotype was seen ten or more times. This chain joins TRBV11-3 and TRBJ2-7; 13 bases are a match to TRBD2. The V segment lost 6 bases and the J segment 6 bases; nucleotides outside the gene matches: 8. Germline CDR1 is SGHNT and CDR2 is YENEEA. The CDR3 loop spans 15 amino acids. The CDR3 bases are TGTGCCAGCAGGCAAGGACTAGCGGGAGAAGTCGAGCAGTACTTC. It yields the protein CASRQGLAGEVEQYF.

This clonotype occurred many times. J is TRBJ2-2 and V is TRBV10-3, with 9 bases lining up with TRBD1. V gave up 6 bases and J gave up 7 bases; unmatched junction bases: 9. Germline loops: CDR1 ENHRY, CDR2 SYGVKD. This CDR3 is built from 15 residues. Here the CDR3 reads CAIRYRQGEDGELFF. In DNA, the CDR3 is TGTGCCATCAGGTACCGACAGGGGGAAGACGGGGAGCTGTTTTTT.